These 26 T cell receptor beta chains were all obtained from the same sample, sequenced in a study of shared clonotypes between healthy human individuals. Clones were sequenced by immunoSEQ multiplex PCR, and TCRdb holds only the in-frame ones, with some missing. This table holds about 2,100,000 clones, just over 90% found once. Naive CD8 cells, CD45RO-negative and positively selected for CCR7, excluded terminally differentiated effector memory CD45RA+ cells. Sequenced: naive CD8+ T cells from PBMCs. The receptors stem from a young man in good health. Some clones in this sample may be carry-over from other donors' samples.

The chain uses TRBV2 and TRBJ1-2; D ambiguous. The V end lost 7 bases, the J end lost 4 bases, and 13 bases lay between the germline ends. This CDR3 has 13 amino acids. Germline V gives CDR1 SNHLY, CDR2 FYNNEI. The CDR3 bases are TGTGCCAGCAAATTACCAGAAGGCTATGGCTACACCTTC. It specifies CASKLPEGYGYTF.

V and J are TRBV4-1 and TRBJ2-2, with no clear D. Germline V lookup: CDR1 MGHRA, CDR2 YSYEKL. CDR3 size: 16 residues. With 2 bases removed from V and 2 bases from J, the gap between germline ends came to 12 bases. The CDR3 region is CASSQFYLTNTGELFF. For the CDR3, the DNA is TGCGCCAGCAGCCAATTTTACCTGACAAACACCGGGGAGCTGTTTTTT.

Remarks on this clone: The same CDR3 is also encoded by other DNA sequences in this sample. The chain links TRBV9 to TRBJ2-7; D tentatively fits TRBD1 or TRBD2 (5 bases each). Germline V gene sequence: CDR1 SGDLS, CDR2 YYNGEE. The CDR3 loop spans 13 amino acids. V lost 4 bases and J 0 bases, leaving 8 bases between the germline ends. CDR3 protein: CASSSGSSYEQYF. Written as DNA, the CDR3 is TGTGCCAGCAGCTCAGGGAGCTCCTACGAGCAGTACTTC. The full variable domain, its missing parts supplied by reference TRBV9 and TRBJ2-7, is DSGVTQTPKHLITATGQRVTLRCSPRSGDLSVYWYQQSLDQGLQFLIQYYNGEERAKGNILERFSAQQFPDLHSELNLSSLELGDSALYFCASSSGSSYEQYFGPGTRLTVT.

The chain recombines TRBV11-3 with TRBJ2-7; D is uncertain. Germline CDR1 reads SGHNT; CDR2 reads YENEEA. The CDR3 is 12 residues long. Trimming took off 4 bases at V and 3 bases at J, with 7 bases between the two ends. The CDR3 DNA follows: TGTGCCAGCAGCTCCTGGGGCTACGAGCAGTACTTC. This codes for CASSSWGYEQYF.

The gene calls are TRBV27 and TRBJ2-3, with D unresolved. Trimming pared 6 bases from V and 5 bases from J, leaving 15 bases between. The germline CDR1 and CDR2 sequences are MNHEY and SMNVEV (reference sequence). The CDR3 spans 14 residues. CDR3 DNA sequence: TGTGCCAGCAGGGAGCGTGAGAATGAAGATACGCAGTATTTT. This sequence encodes CASRERENEDTQYF.

Remarks on this clone: The identical CDR3 is also encoded by other nucleotide sequences in the sample. The rearrangement links TRBV9 to TRBJ2-1; 7 positions agree with TRBD2. CDR1 and CDR2 from the germline V gene are SGDLS and YYNGEE. CDR3 length: 16 amino acids. V shed 4 bases and J 0 bases; nucleotides not matched to a gene: 7. CDR3 nucleotides: TGTGCCAGCAGCCCCCCTAGCGGTCGCTCCTACAATGAGCAGTTCTTC. Translated, it gives CASSPPSGRSYNEQFF.

The chain is built from TRBV29-1 and TRBJ2-2; tentatively, D is TRBD2 (5 bases). The CDR3 is made up of 17 amino acids. Germline CDR1 reads SQVTM; CDR2 reads ANQGSEA. Trimming took off 5 bases at V and 4 bases at J, with 23 bases between the two ends. The CDR3 reads CSVNLRRGRSGTGELFF. The CDR3 coding sequence is TGCAGCGTTAACCTCCGGAGAGGGCGGTCGGGCACCGGGGAGCTGTTTTTT.

V gene TRBV15 combines with J gene TRBJ2-1, with 7 positions matching TRBD2. V lost 0 bases to trimming and J lost 15 bases; unmatched junction nucleotides: 23. The CDR3 is made up of 18 amino acids. Germline CDR1 and CDR2: LNHNV and YYDKDF (reference sequence). The CDR3 region has the DNA TGTGCCACCAGCAGAGAAATCGGCCTCGTAGGCCTAGCGGTTTCTCTGTTCTTC. Protein: CATSREIGLVGLAVSLFF. Complete variable domain (other parts from reference TRBV15 and TRBJ2-1): DAMVIQNPRYQVTQFGKPVTLSCSQTLNHNVMYWYQQKSSQAPKLLFHYYDKDFNNEADTPDNFQSRRPNTSFCFLDIRSPGLGDTAMYLCATSREIGLVGLAVSLFFGPGTRLTVL.

This chain uses TRBV9 with TRBJ2-1; 7 nucleotides align to TRBD2. This CDR3 region has 17 residues. In germline, CDR1 is SGDLS, CDR2 YYNGEE. With 0 bases clipped from V and 4 bases from J, the junction kept 10 bases outside the gene matches. The CDR3 region has the DNA TGTGCCAGCAGCGTAGCTCATCGGACTAGTGTTTACAATGAGCAGTTCTTC. It specifies CASSVAHRTSVYNEQFF.

About this clone: The identical CDR3 is also encoded by other nucleotide sequences in the sample. This chain uses TRBV6-1 with TRBJ2-2; 7 bases agree with TRBD1. The V segment lost 8 bases and the J segment 1 base; nucleotides outside the gene matches: 1. This CDR3 has 13 amino acids. Germline V CDR1 and CDR2: MNHNS, SASEGT. CDR3 bases: TGTGCCAGCCGGACAGGGAACACCGGGGAGCTGTTTTTT. Its protein product is CASRTGNTGELFF.

The V gene is TRBV6-1, the J gene TRBJ2-2, with D unclear. Trimming removed 5 bases from V and 6 bases from J, with 4 bases in between. This CDR3 comprises 11 residues. Germline loops: CDR1 MNHNS, CDR2 SASEGT. Written as DNA, the CDR3 is TGTGCCAGCAGTTGGGCCGGGGAGCTGTTTTTT. Residues: CASSWAGELFF.

This clone was seen a handful of times. The CDR3, as DNA: TGTGCCAGCAGCTTGGGACTAGCGGTCTACAATGAGCAGTTCTTC. Translating gives CASSLGLAVYNEQFF. V usage is TRBV5-6 and J usage is TRBJ2-1, with 9 bases that match TRBD2. There are 15 residues in the CDR3. J was trimmed by 3 bases and V by 0 bases; bases with no gene match: 1. The V gene's germline CDR1 is SGHDT and CDR2 YYEEEE.

The sample holds one count of this clone. This chain joins TRBV2 and TRBJ2-7; D is possibly TRBD2 (6 bases). The CDR3 is 16 residues long. Germline V gene sequence: CDR1 SNHLY, CDR2 FYNNEI. The ends were cut back, 1 base at V and 0 bases at J, with 13 bases in the middle. The CDR3 DNA sequence: TGTGCCAGCAGTGAAGGCGGGGCTCTGTTCTCCTACGAGCAGTACTTC. This codes for CASSEGGALFSYEQYF.

V and J are TRBV7-3 and TRBJ2-1, with a weak D call TRBD2 (6 bases). V lost 5 bases and J 2 bases, leaving 13 bases between the germline ends. This CDR3 region has 15 residues. Germline V gives CDR1 SGHTA, CDR2 FQGTGA. The CDR3 here is CASSVRDSPYNEQFF. The DNA of the CDR3 is TGTGCCAGCAGCGTCCGGGACTCTCCCTACAATGAGCAGTTCTTC. The whole variable domain, filled in from reference TRBV7-3 and TRBJ2-1, reads GAGVSQTPSNKVTEKGKYVELRCDPISGHTALYWYRQSLGQGPEFLIYFQGTGAADDSGLPNDRFFAVRPEGSVSTLKIQRTERGDSAVYLCASSVRDSPYNEQFFGPGTRLTVL.

The chain links TRBV7-9 to TRBJ2-7, with 7 bases matching TRBD1. Germline lookup yields CDR1 SEHNR and CDR2 FQNEAQ (reference sequence). The CDR3 runs 15 residues. Unmatched junction bases numbered 10, after V lost 3 bases and J lost 5 bases. The CDR3 nucleotides read TGTGCCAGCAGCTTGTCACAGGGGATGAGACACGAGCAGTACTTC. Translation: CASSLSQGMRHEQYF. The full variable domain, rest sourced from reference TRBV7-9 and TRBJ2-7, is DTGVSQNPRHKITKRGQNVTFRCDPISEHNRLYWYRQTLGQGPEFLTYFQNEAQLEKSRLLSDRFSAERPKGSFSTLEIQRTEQGDSAMYLCASSLSQGMRHEQYFGPGTRLTVT.

The DNA for the CDR3 is TGTGCCAGTAGTATAGTCGGACTGAACTCCTACAATGAGCAGTTCTTC. Its protein is CASSIVGLNSYNEQFF. The chain carries TRBV19 and TRBJ2-1, with D possibly matching TRBD2 (5 bases). V was clipped by 1 base and J by 0 bases, with 10 bases between them. There are 16 residues in the CDR3. Per germline, CDR1 LNHDA and CDR2 SQIVND (reference sequence).

V and J are TRBV7-8 and TRBJ1-2; 10 positions match TRBD1. The V and J ends lost 6 bases and 5 bases, in that order; junction bases with no gene match: 3. The germline V gene encodes CDR1 SGHVS and CDR2 FQNEAQ. This CDR3 is built from 13 residues. CDR3 residues: CASRPGQGYGYTF. The DNA of the CDR3 is TGTGCCAGCAGACCGGGACAGGGGTATGGCTACACCTTC.

The J gene is TRBJ2-7, the V gene TRBV11-2; D perhaps matches TRBD1 (6 bases). Trimming stripped 2 bases from V and 0 bases from J, with 14 bases between. Germline V gene data show CDR1 as SGHAT and CDR2 as FQNNGV. This CDR3 is 16 amino acids long. CDR3 protein: CASSLLGAPSSYEQYF. CDR3 DNA: TGTGCCAGCAGCTTATTGGGGGCCCCGAGCTCCTACGAGCAGTACTTC.

This chain connects TRBV6-1 to TRBJ2-7; either TRBD1 or TRBD2 may supply D (5 bases each). V lost 1 base and J lost 5, with 12 bases in between. Germline lookup yields CDR1 MNHNS and CDR2 SASEGT. The CDR3 totals 14 residues. In nucleotides, the CDR3 is TGTGCCAGCAGTGAAGTGGGGGTCTGGAACGAGCAGTACTTC. Translating it yields CASSEVGVWNEQYF.

The chain combines TRBV7-9 with TRBJ2-7; no clear D gene. The ends were cut back, 0 bases at V and 5 bases at J, with 5 bases in the middle. Germline loops: CDR1 SEHNR, CDR2 FQNEAQ (reference sequence). The CDR3 runs to 12 residues. CDR3: CASSLAHHEQYF. The CDR3 DNA follows: TGTGCCAGCAGCTTAGCGCACCACGAGCAGTACTTC.

This chain joins TRBV19 and TRBJ1-1; D unclear. Germline V lookup: CDR1 LNHDA, CDR2 SQIVND (reference sequence). Trimming took 5 bases from V and 1 from J, leaving 11 bases between them. The CDR3 has 14 residues. DNA for the CDR3: TGTGCCAGTAGTGCGGACGGGCGGAACACTGAAGCTTTCTTT. Translated, it gives CASSADGRNTEAFF.

With regard to this clone: Distinct nucleotide sequences in the sample also encode this CDR3. The chain employs TRBV29-1 and TRBJ2-7, with 8 bases matching TRBD1. J was trimmed by 0 bases and V by 6 bases; bases with no gene match: 4. The CDR3 totals 13 residues. The germline CDR1 and CDR2 sequences are SQVTM and ANQGSEA. The CDR3 coding sequence is TGCAGCGTCAGGACAGGGAGCTCCTACGAGCAGTACTTC. Translated, it gives CSVRTGSSYEQYF.

The chain employs TRBV4-3 and TRBJ2-7, with TRBD2 matching over 8 bases. V gave up 0 bases and J gave up 0 bases; unmatched junction bases: 4. CDR1 LGHNA and CDR2 YSLEER come from the germline V gene. The CDR3 extends over 16 amino acids. This chain's CDR3 is CASSQELAAYSYEQYF. CDR3 bases: TGCGCCAGCAGCCAAGAACTAGCGGCCTACTCCTACGAGCAGTACTTC.

The chain has TRBV7-8 and TRBJ2-5, with D unclear. The CDR3 is 15 residues long. V was pared by 3 bases and J by 0 bases, with 11 bases between. Per the germline V gene, CDR1 is SGHVS and CDR2 is FQNEAQ. CDR3 nucleotide sequence: TGTGCCAGCAGCTTCCTAGGAGTTTACCAAGAGACCCAGTACTTC. As protein: CASSFLGVYQETQYF.

As regards this clone: This sample also contains other DNA sequences that code for the same CDR3. V usage is TRBV6-1 and J usage is TRBJ2-7, with TRBD1 identical over 10 bases. Per germline, CDR1 MNHNS and CDR2 SASEGT. The CDR3 has 15 amino acids. V was pared by 4 bases and J by 1 base, with 4 bases of the junction left unmatched. CDR3 DNA: TGTGCCAGCAGTGTCGGGACAGGGGCTTCCTACGAGCAGTACTTC. Translation gives CASSVGTGASYEQYF.

The V gene is TRBV28, the J gene TRBJ2-2; D gene ambiguous. Germline V CDR1 and CDR2: MDHEN, SYDVKM. The CDR3 is 10 amino acids. The V end was cut by 6 bases, the J end by 13 bases, with 9 bases between. CDR3 amino acids: CASSRGGLFF. CDR3 in DNA: TGTGCCAGCAGCCGCGGCGGGCTGTTTTTT.